These 19 T cell receptor beta chains were all obtained from the same sample, sequenced in a study of cytomegalovirus exposure and HLA in healthy donors. The study ran its PCR with 60 Vbeta and 13 Jbeta primers. Measured with immunoSEQ multiplex PCR; TCRdb has only the in-frame clones, and not every one. The table includes nearly 100,000 clones, approximately 76% detected once. The material sequenced was PBMCs. The receptor source for this set is an older woman in good health and CMV-seropositive.

The genes are TRBV30 and TRBJ1-1; possible D gene TRBD1, 6 bases. The CDR3 is 11 residues long. Germline lookup yields CDR1 GTSNPN and CDR2 SVGIG (reference sequence). The germline V and J ends were trimmed by 7 bases and 5 bases, with 11 bases remaining between them. Written as DNA, the CDR3 is TGTGCCTCCGCAAGGGGGACTGAAGCTTTCTTT. It specifies CASARGTEAFF.

Only a few counts were recorded for this clone. The rearrangement joins TRBV10-3 to TRBJ1-4; the match to TRBD1 covers 7 bases. This CDR3 has 14 amino acids. CDR1 is ENHRY, CDR2 SYGVKD, per germline. The junction had 3 bases not matched to a gene; V was cut back by 4 bases and J by 4 bases. The CDR3 region is CAISGTGNNEKLFF. The CDR3, as DNA: TGTGCCATCAGTGGGACAGGCAATAATGAAAAACTGTTTTTT.

The chain has TRBV5-1 and TRBJ1-3, with 10 positions matching TRBD1. The CDR3 totals 15 residues. From germline, CDR1 is SGHRS and CDR2 YFSETQ. Unmatched junction bases numbered 8, after V lost 3 bases and J lost 8 bases. The CDR3 bases are TGCGCCAGCAGCTCCGGGACAGGGGTTCGCGACACCATATATTTT. It codes for CASSSGTGVRDTIYF.

This rearrangement joins TRBV10-1 to TRBJ2-1; 8 nucleotides match TRBD2. The germline V gene encodes CDR1 WNHNN and CDR2 SYGVQD (reference sequence). V lost 2 bases, J lost 7 bases, and 4 bases stayed unmatched. This CDR3 contains 14 residues. This CDR3 reads CASSERVAGNEQFF. The CDR3 DNA reads as TGCGCCAGCAGTGAGAGGGTAGCGGGGAATGAGCAGTTCTTC.

The chain employs TRBV25-1 and TRBJ2-7, with 7 positions matching TRBD1. After removal of 5 bases from V and 3 bases from J, the junction contained 19 bases not matched to a gene. Germline V gene lookup returns CDR1 MGHDK and CDR2 SYGVNS. The CDR3 loop spans 18 amino acids. The CDR3 spells CASSPRDSTPTFDYEQYF. CDR3 bases: TGTGCCAGCAGTCCCCGGGACAGTACCCCCACTTTCGACTACGAGCAGTACTTC.

The V gene is TRBV6-1, the J gene TRBJ1-2; TRBD1 aligns across 10 bases. CDR1 is MNHNS and CDR2 is SASEGT in the germline V gene. J was trimmed by 6 bases and V by 1 base; bases with no gene match: 5. The CDR3 spans 15 residues. CDR3 DNA: TGTGCCAGCAGTGAAGGTGGGACAGGGGTTCATGGCTACACCTTC. This codes for CASSEGGTGVHGYTF.

V is TRBV6-6 and J is TRBJ1-1; possible D gene TRBD1, 6 bases. CDR1 MNHNY and CDR2 SVGAGI come from the germline V gene (reference sequence). The CDR3 covers 16 residues. Deletions cut 5 bases from V and 1 base from J, with 17 bases between. CDR3: CASSPGRQVWNTEAFF. For the CDR3, the DNA is TGTGCCAGCAGTCCGGGGAGACAGGTTTGGAACACTGAAGCTTTCTTT.

The sample holds one count of this clone. This rearrangement joins TRBV9 to TRBJ2-7; 8 bases line up with TRBD2. With 0 bases clipped from V and 0 bases from J, the junction kept 5 bases outside the gene matches. This CDR3 is 16 amino acids long. Germline V gene data show CDR1 as SGDLS and CDR2 as YYNGEE. The CDR3 region has the DNA TGTGCCAGCAGCGTAGGAGGTAGCGGGGTCTCCTACGAGCAGTACTTC. It codes for CASSVGGSGVSYEQYF.

This chain links TRBV7-6 with TRBJ2-5; D is unclear. CDR3 length equals 16 residues. Germline V gene sequence: CDR1 SGHVS, CDR2 FNYEAQ. V lost 2 bases and J 5 bases, leaving 18 bases between the germline ends. The CDR3 reads CASSLMVRGPQETQYF. The CDR3 bases are TGTGCCAGCAGCTTAATGGTCCGTGGGCCCCAGGAGACCCAGTACTTC.

The V and J genes are TRBV28 and TRBJ1-1; possible D gene TRBD1, 5 bases. The CDR3 is 14 amino acids. From germline, CDR1 is MDHEN and CDR2 SYDVKM. Trimming took off 1 base at V and 4 bases at J, with 10 bases between the two ends. The DNA of the CDR3 is TGTGCCAGCAGTTTATCCCCGGGGGGCACTGAAGCTTTCTTT. Amino acid sequence: CASSLSPGGTEAFF. The variable domain in full, completed from reference TRBV28 and TRBJ1-1, reads DVKVTQSSRYLVKRTGEKVFLECVQDMDHENMFWYRQDPGLGLRLIYFSYDVKMKEKGDIPEGYSVSREKKERFSLILESASTNQTSMYLCASSLSPGGTEAFFGQGTRLTVV.

The chain links TRBV2 to TRBJ1-1; D is possibly TRBD1 (5 bases). This CDR3 comprises 13 residues. Germline V gene data show CDR1 as SNHLY and CDR2 as FYNNEI. V lost 4 bases to trimming and J lost 10 bases, with 16 bases between them. The CDR3 region has the DNA TGTGCCAGCAGTGTCCTTGGGGAGGGGACAGCTTTCTTT. Translated, it gives CASSVLGEGTAFF.

The chain is built from TRBV9 and TRBJ2-5, with D perhaps matching TRBD2 (7 bases). The CDR3 has 13 residues. The germline V gene has CDR1 SGDLS and CDR2 YYNGEE. V was cut by 1 base and J by 5 bases, with 9 bases left in between. The CDR3 nucleotides read TGTGCCAGCAGCGTAAGGGGGGGTGAGACCCAGTACTTC. This sequence encodes CASSVRGGETQYF.

The V and J genes are TRBV27 and TRBJ2-1; tentatively, D is TRBD1 (5 bases). V was clipped by 6 bases and J by 9 bases, with 9 bases between them. The germline V gene has CDR1 MNHEY and CDR2 SMNVEV (reference sequence). The CDR3 runs 11 residues. Here the CDR3 DNA reads TGTGCCAGCAGATGGGGCGGTGAGCAGTTCTTC. It is translated as CASRWGGEQFF.

The chain combines TRBV27 with TRBJ2-1; D might be TRBD2 (5 bases). Germline V CDR1 and CDR2: MNHEY, SMNVEV (reference sequence). Trimming removed 6 bases at V and 6 bases at J, with 15 bases between. CDR3 length: 14 amino acids. The CDR3 region has the DNA TGTGCCAGCAGGGCCGGGAACCTTCTCAATGAGCAGTTCTTC. Its protein is CASRAGNLLNEQFF.

This clone was counted once. J is TRBJ2-3 and V is TRBV9, with D perhaps matching TRBD1 (6 bases). The germline V gene encodes CDR1 SGDLS and CDR2 YYNGEE. V was shortened by 3 bases and J by 3 bases, with 11 bases between the two germline ends. The length of the CDR3 is 14 residues. The CDR3 DNA reads TGTGCCAGCAGCGAGACAGGTTCAACAGATACGCAGTATTTT. Its protein is CASSETGSTDTQYF.

The chain links TRBV6-1 to TRBJ2-2; 7 bases match TRBD1. CDR3 length equals 19 residues. Unmatched junction bases numbered 17, after V lost 4 bases and J lost 3 bases. Germline V lookup: CDR1 MNHNS, CDR2 SASEGT. Here the CDR3 DNA reads TGTGCCAGCAGTGCCCTGCGAAAGGGGGCGCTTAGAGACACCGGGGAGCTGTTTTTT. Residues: CASSALRKGALRDTGELFF.

The rearrangement links TRBV7-3 to TRBJ1-5; D gene ambiguous. CDR3 length: 15 residues. The ends were cut back, 2 bases at V and 2 bases at J, with 10 bases in the middle. In germline, CDR1 is SGHTA, CDR2 FQGTGA. CDR3 amino acids: CASSLDPAGNQPQHF. DNA of the CDR3: TGTGCCAGCAGCTTAGACCCGGCGGGCAATCAGCCCCAGCATTTT.

A note on this clone: The CDR3 does not close with the conserved phenylalanine or tryptophan, likely indicating a read error. It is unclear where the CDR3 begins or ends on the DNA, so no DNA is shown, and the CDR3 is as TCRdb lists it. This chain links TRBV5-4 with TRBJ1-6. Germline lookup yields CDR1 SGHNT and CDR2 YYREEE (reference sequence). The CDR3 contains 12 residues when both ends are counted. This CDR3 is CASSSIGKGEQL.

In this sample, this clone turned up once. The chain combines TRBV28 with TRBJ2-1; TRBD2 aligns across 9 bases. This CDR3 region has 17 residues. Germline loops: CDR1 MDHEN, CDR2 SYDVKM. Losses at the gene ends were 8 bases for V and 8 bases for J; bases not matched to a gene: 19. The CDR3: CASRSWGGGRALDEQFF. CDR3 nucleotides: TGTGCCAGCCGGTCGTGGGGGGGCGGGAGGGCCCTGGATGAGCAGTTCTTC.